A single sample gave rise to the 9 T cell receptor beta chains below, sequenced in a study of T-cell reconstitution after alpha-beta-depleted transplantation in children. Using unique molecular identifiers, the investigators prepared the TCRbeta library. TCRdb fed the PCR reads into MiXCR, producing one record per CDR3 protein. Of nearly 350,000 distinct CDR3 sequences listed, about a sixth are singletons. This specimen was PBMCs, mostly from graft donor cells, taken 360 days after TCRalphabeta/CD19-depleted stem cell transplant. These receptor sequences come from a male patient aged 2 to 9 who had a stem cell transplant for acute lymphoblastic leukemia, so the T cells may come from the graft donor.

The chain links TRBV20-1 to TRBJ2-7, with TRBD2 matching 7 bases. J gave up 5 bases and V 0 bases, and 7 bases lay outside the gene matches. The germline gives CDR1 DFQATT, CDR2 SNEGSKA (reference sequence). The CDR3 runs 14 residues. CDR3 amino acids: CSARDPQSGNEQYF. The CDR3 region has the DNA TGCAGTGCTAGAGATCCCCAGAGCGGGAACGAGCAGTACTTC.

The CDR3 sequence is CASSAYYEQYF. In DNA form, the CDR3 reads TGTGCCAGCAGCGCCTATTACGAGCAGTACTTC. V is TRBV7-2 and J is TRBJ2-7, with D unresolved. The CDR3 is 11 residues long. V lost 5 bases and J lost 4, with 6 bases in between. Germline CDR1 is SGHTA and CDR2 is FQGNSA.

In this sample, this clonotype turned up a few times. The rearrangement joins TRBV11-1 to TRBJ2-7, with a tentative D call TRBD2 (5 bases). Germline CDR1 SGHAT, CDR2 FQDESV (reference sequence). V lost 0 bases to trimming and J lost 4 bases, with 10 bases between them. The CDR3 loop spans 14 amino acids. CDR3 loop: CASSLAGVDYEQYF. The CDR3 region has the DNA TGTGCCAGCAGCTTAGCGGGAGTCGATTACGAGCAGTACTTC.

This clonotype was observed many times. The V gene is TRBV2, the J gene TRBJ2-7, with 11 bases that match TRBD2. The CDR3 loop spans 14 amino acids. Trimming at V came to 4 bases and at J to 4 bases, leaving 3 bases not matched to a gene. From germline, CDR1 is SNHLY and CDR2 FYNNEI. The CDR3 nucleotides read TGTGCCAGCAGTGCCACTAGCGGGAGATACGAGCAGTACTTC. This sequence encodes CASSATSGRYEQYF.

V is TRBV20-1 and J is TRBJ2-1; no reliable D call. This CDR3 is built from 16 residues. CDR1 is DFQATT and CDR2 is SNEGSKA in the germline V gene (reference sequence). V was trimmed by 0 bases and J by 2 bases, leaving 14 bases between them. DNA for the CDR3: TGCAGTGCTAGAGATTATAAGCCTGATCCCTACAATGAGCAGTTCTTC. This codes for CSARDYKPDPYNEQFF.

The CDR3 sequence is CASSLKVLALQTGELFF. The CDR3 nucleotides are TGTGCCAGCAGCCTTAAGGTCCTAGCCCTACAAACCGGGGAGCTGTTTTTT. The rearrangement uses TRBV12-3 or TRBV12-4 and TRBJ2-2; tentatively, D is TRBD2 (5 bases). The CDR3 sequence is 17 residues long. Deletions cut 6 bases from V and 5 bases from J, with 22 bases between.

This clonotype was seen a handful of times. The chain is built from TRBV6-5 and TRBJ2-7; D is unresolved. V was cut by 0 bases and J by 0 bases, with 12 bases left in between. The CDR3 runs to 16 residues. CDR1 MNHEY and CDR2 SVGAGI come from the germline V gene. CDR3 loop: CASSYSSKRISYEQYF. In DNA, the CDR3 is TGTGCCAGCAGTTACTCGAGTAAGCGAATCTCCTACGAGCAGTACTTC.

The CDR3 DNA reads TGTGCCAGCAGTGGTGGGGTGGCAGATACGCAGTATTTT. Its protein product is CASSGGVADTQYF. This chain connects TRBV2 to TRBJ2-3, with no clear D. V was trimmed by 4 bases and J by 4 bases, leaving 9 bases between them. The CDR3 consists of 13 residues. CDR1 and CDR2 (germline): SNHLY, FYNNEI.

This clonotype has only a few counts. The chain has TRBV5-1 and TRBJ2-5, with TRBD1 matching over 7 bases. Looked up from germline, CDR1 is SGHRS and CDR2 is YFSETQ. The CDR3 contains 15 residues. The V segment lost 4 bases and the J segment 4 bases; nucleotides outside the gene matches: 10. CDR3 nucleotide sequence: TGCGCCAGCAGCCGAGCTGACAGGGCGAGAGAGACCCAGTACTTC. Translation: CASSRADRARETQYF.